The 11 T cell receptor beta chains in this list originate from one sample, sequenced in a study of blood T cell repertoires in COVID-19. Method: immunoSEQ multiplex PCR; TCRdb's copy keeps in-frame clones and lacks some. The sample lists tens of thousands of clones, 70% to 90% occurring once. The source material was peripheral blood. The source of these receptors is a human donor in a cohort sampled during active COVID-19.

This clone was counted a few times. This chain connects TRBV6-5 to TRBJ2-7; 7 bases line up with TRBD1. This CDR3 is built from 15 residues. V was clipped by 7 bases and J by 1 base; unmatched bases: 10. Germline assignment: CDR1 MNHEY and CDR2 SVGAGI. Written as DNA, the CDR3 is TGTGCCAGCAAGTATTCCGGACAGGCGTCCTACGAGCAGTACTTC. It yields the protein CASKYSGQASYEQYF.

The gene calls are TRBV6-2 or TRBV6-3 and TRBJ1-4; D remains ambiguous. Germline CDR1 and CDR2: MNHEY and SVGEGT. Trimming took off 6 bases at V and 6 bases at J, with 8 bases between the two ends. The CDR3 is made up of 12 amino acids. The CDR3 reads CASSPADEKLFF. In nucleotides, the CDR3 is TGTGCCAGCAGCCCCGCGGATGAAAAACTGTTTTTT.

The chain joins TRBV21-1 to TRBJ2-5; the table names TRBD2, a call not compared with the DNA. TRBV21-1 is a known pseudogene. The CDR3 extends over 14 amino acids. CDR3 sequence (DNA): TGTGCCAGCAGCCCGAGGCACAGAGGGGAGACCCAGTACTTC. Translating it yields CASSPRHRGETQYF.

This chain uses TRBV19 with TRBJ1-4; D gene uncertain. Germline-derived CDR1 and CDR2 are LNHDA and SQIVND (reference sequence). Trimming pared 4 bases from V and 8 bases from J, leaving 20 bases between. CDR3 size: 16 residues. The CDR3 region has the DNA TGTGCCAGTAGTACCCTTGGCGGGGAGGCAGGCGAAAAACTGTTTTTT. It codes for CASSTLGGEAGEKLFF.

This rearrangement joins TRBV4-3 to TRBJ2-3; the match to TRBD1 covers 7 bases. After removal of 0 bases from V and 3 bases from J, the junction contained 3 bases not matched to a gene. In germline, CDR1 is LGHNA, CDR2 YSLEER. There are 15 residues in the CDR3. Here the CDR3 DNA reads TGCGCCAGCAGCCAAGAGGGCAGGGGGACAGATACGCAGTATTTT. This translates into CASSQEGRGTDTQYF.

This chain joins TRBV27 and TRBJ2-3, with 10 bases that match TRBD1. The ends lost 3 bases at V and 11 bases at J; junction bases unmatched: 5. The length of the CDR3 is 13 residues. Germline CDR1 reads MNHEY; CDR2 reads SMNVEV (reference sequence). CDR3 in amino acids: CASSLTGGFEQYF. The CDR3 DNA is TGTGCCAGCAGTTTGACAGGGGGCTTTGAGCAGTATTTT.

In this sample, this clone turned up a few times. The chain is built from TRBV6-4 and TRBJ1-1; D may be TRBD1 (6 bases). Germline CDR1 and CDR2: MRHNA and SNTAGT. V lost 4 bases, J lost 2 bases, and 11 bases lay in between. The CDR3 totals 14 residues. The CDR3 bases are TGTGCCAGCAGTGTTATGGACAGCAACACTGAAGCTTTCTTT. Translation gives CASSVMDSNTEAFF.

V usage is TRBV5-4 and J usage is TRBJ2-1, with TRBD2 as a possible D gene (5 bases). The V gene's germline CDR1 is SGHNT and CDR2 YYREEE (reference sequence). V gave up 4 bases and J gave up 15 bases, with 26 bases separating them. This CDR3 is 15 amino acids long. The CDR3 nucleotides are TGTGCCAGCAGCCGGGGTGTTGGCCTGACGGCCTCGGCGTTCTTC. It is translated as CASSRGVGLTASAFF.

V usage is TRBV7-9 and J usage is TRBJ1-4; the match to TRBD1 covers 8 bases. Germline-derived CDR1 and CDR2 are SEHNR and FQNEAQ (reference sequence). CDR3 length: 15 residues. The V segment lost 5 bases and the J segment 2 bases; nucleotides outside the gene matches: 4. The CDR3 reads CASSLRQGTNEKLFF. In nucleotides, the CDR3 is TGTGCCAGCAGCCTTCGACAGGGGACTAATGAAAAACTGTTTTTT. Using reference TRBV7-9 and TRBJ1-4 for the parts outside the CDR3, the full variable domain is DTGVSQNPRHKITKRGQNVTFRCDPISEHNRLYWYRQTLGQGPEFLTYFQNEAQLEKSRLLSDRFSAERPKGSFSTLEIQRTEQGDSAMYLCASSLRQGTNEKLFFGSGTQLSVL.

V usage is TRBV19 and J usage is TRBJ1-2; no clear D. CDR3 size: 14 residues. The V end was cut by 5 bases, the J end by 4 bases, with 14 bases between. Germline CDR1 and CDR2: LNHDA and SQIVND (reference sequence). This CDR3 is CASSYLQEGYGYTF. CDR3 sequence (DNA): TGTGCCAGTAGTTACCTTCAGGAGGGCTATGGCTACACCTTC. Variable domain in full (rest from reference TRBV19 and TRBJ1-2): DGGITQSPKYLFRKEGQNVTLSCEQNLNHDAMYWYRQDPGQGLRLIYYSQIVNDFQKGDIAEGYSVSREKKESFPLTVTSAQKNPTAFYLCASSYLQEGYGYTFGSGTRLTVV.

The chain is built from TRBV6-2 or TRBV6-3 and TRBJ2-3; D not resolved. CDR1 is MNHEY, CDR2 SVGEGT, per germline. The V end was cut by 4 bases, the J end by 5 bases, with 7 bases between. The CDR3 spans 12 residues. For the CDR3, the DNA is TGTGCCAGCAGTTCACTCCTAGATACGCAGTATTTT. As protein: CASSSLLDTQYF.